This T cell receptor (beta chain) was recorded in a study of blood T cell repertoires in COVID-19. At the level of the study: Material from acute and convalescent COVID-19 was sourced from the United States, Italy and Spain.

As originally analysed: The authors estimated nucleated cell counts from reference gene primer amplification. Sequencing was performed with immunoSEQ multiplex PCR; in TCRdb, only in-frame clones are kept and a portion is missing. D and trimming come from the DNA, and the V and J calls and clone size come from that table. The table includes about 190,000 clones, approximately 84% detected once. V gave up 3 bases and J gave up 3 bases, with 5 bases separating them. This CDR3 contains 12 residues. The germline gives CDR1 SNHLY, CDR2 FYNNEI. Enrollees, about 18 to 89 years old, lived in around 23 US areas. Categorization into cohorts depended on clinical history that participants reported.

The TCR originated in a woman between 25 and 40 years old who had recovered from COVID-19. The sequencing input was PBMCs or T cells enriched from blood (not recorded which). The chain has TRBV2 and TRBJ2-5; a weak D match, TRBD1 (5 bases). Written as DNA, the CDR3 is TGTGCCAGCAGTGAGACAGAAGAGACCCAGTACTTC. Translated: CASSETEETQYF. Using reference TRBV2 and TRBJ2-5 for the parts outside the CDR3, the full variable domain is EPEVTQTPSHQVTQMGQEVILRCVPISNHLYFYWYRQILGQKVEFLVSFYNNEISEKSEIFDDQFSVERPDGSNFTLKIRSTKLEDSAMYFCASSETEETQYFGPGTRLLVL.